The rows below give T cell receptor beta chains drawn from one sample of a study of cytomegalovirus exposure and HLA in healthy donors. Produced via immunoSEQ multiplex PCR; TCRdb's table is partial and in-frame only. The repertoire holds 100,000 to 150,000 clones, with approximately 80% as singletons. Material for sequencing was PBMCs. Receptors were obtained from a woman in her forties in good health and CMV-seropositive. Each CDR3 is given with its conserved first and last residue. D genes are given only for firm matches. The size entry is marked missing in some rows and otherwise reads once, few, many or a size class.

size: -
J: TRBJ2-1
V: TRBV7-9
D: -
CDR3: CASSLTGDWGNEQFF
DNA: TGTGCCAGCAGCTTGACGGGGGATTGGGGCAATGAGCAGTTCTTC

size: -
J: TRBJ2-7
V: TRBV30
D: TRBD1
CDR3: CAYDLGQGYIYEQYF
DNA: TGTGCCTACGACTTGGGACAGGGCTACATCTACGAGCAGTACTTC

size: -
J: TRBJ2-1
V: TRBV11-1
D: -
CDR3: CASSFGQEVDEQFF
DNA: TGTGCCAGCAGCTTCGGGCAGGAGGTCGATGAGCAGTTCTTC

size: once
J: TRBJ2-3
V: TRBV11-2
D: TRBD2
CDR3: CASNTPAGGRGADTQYF
DNA: TGTGCCAGCAACACGCCGGCGGGAGGGCGAGGGGCAGATACGCAGTATTTT

size: -
J: TRBJ2-7
V: TRBV30
D: -
CDR3: CAWRQGRHEQYF
DNA: TGTGCCTGGAGGCAAGGGAGGCACGAGCAGTACTTC

size: -
J: TRBJ1-4
V: TRBV4-1
D: TRBD1
CDR3: CASSRPGTGREKLFF
DNA: TGCGCCAGCAGCCGCCCCGGGACAGGGCGAGAAAAACTGTTTTTT

size: -
J: TRBJ2-3
V: TRBV25-1
D: TRBD2
CDR3: CASSLAGGDTQYF
DNA: TGTGCCAGCAGTCTAGCGGGAGGAGATACGCAGTATTTT

size: -
J: TRBJ2-5
V: TRBV5-5
D: -
CDR3: CASSSLPISGGGETQYF
DNA: TGTGCCAGCAGCTCCTTGCCAATTAGCGGAGGAGGGGAGACCCAGTACTTC

size: -
J: TRBJ1-5
V: TRBV7-5
D: -
CDR3: CARSLWTGSVQHF
DNA: TGTGCCAGAAGCCTTTGGACAGGGAGTGTCCAGCATTTT

size: -
J: TRBJ2-1
V: TRBV7-9
D: TRBD1
CDR3: CASSLVLDRVYNEQFF
DNA: TGTGCCAGCAGCTTAGTCTTGGACAGGGTCTACAATGAGCAGTTCTTC

size: -
J: TRBJ2-7
V: TRBV6-6
D: -
CDR3: CASSGHKDSYEQYF
DNA: TGTGCCAGCAGTGGGCACAAGGACTCCTACGAGCAGTACTTC

size: -
J: TRBJ2-4
V: TRBV23-1
D: TRBD2
CDR3: CASSQPKGLAGGPNIQYF
DNA: TGCGCCAGCAGTCAACCTAAGGGACTAGCGGGAGGGCCGAACATTCAGTACTTC

size: -
J: TRBJ2-2
V: TRBV7-2
D: -
CDR3: CASSLAGGTGELFF
DNA: TGTGCCAGCAGCTTAGCGGGGGGCACCGGGGAGCTGTTTTTT

size: -
J: TRBJ1-5
V: TRBV14
D: -
CDR3: CASSLGLNQPQHF
DNA: TGTGCCAGCAGCCTGGGCCTCAATCAGCCCCAGCATTTT

size: few
J: TRBJ1-4
V: TRBV2
D: -
CDR3: CASSGGQTRREKLFF
DNA: TGTGCCAGCAGTGGAGGACAGACCCGACGGGAAAAACTGTTTTTT

size: -
J: TRBJ2-1
V: TRBV11-3
D: -
CDR3: CASSLGSVNNEQFF
DNA: TGTGCCAGCAGCTTAGGTAGCGTCAACAATGAGCAGTTCTTC

size: -
J: TRBJ1-1
V: TRBV5-1
D: -
CDR3: CASTGTLNTEAFF
DNA: TGCGCCAGCACTGGGACACTGAACACTGAAGCTTTCTTT

size: -
J: TRBJ2-5
V: TRBV7-2
D: TRBD1
CDR3: CASSLPPRDRLGETQYF
DNA: TGTGCCAGCAGCTTACCCCCTCGGGACAGGCTGGGGGAGACCCAGTACTTC

size: -
J: TRBJ1-1
V: TRBV29-1
D: -
CDR3: CSVDKGGVNTEAFF
DNA: TGCAGCGTGGATAAGGGGGGGGTGAACACTGAAGCTTTCTTT

size: -
J: TRBJ1-5
V: TRBV2
D: -
CDR3: CASGGAGFPNQPQHF
DNA: TGTGCCAGCGGCGGGGCCGGGTTCCCCAATCAGCCCCAGCATTTT

size: -
J: TRBJ2-7
V: TRBV27
D: TRBD2
CDR3: CASSSGLAFHEQYF
DNA: TGTGCCAGCAGTTCGGGACTAGCGTTCCACGAGCAGTACTTC

size: -
J: TRBJ1-4
V: TRBV7-3
D: -
CDR3: CASSVAGHPSTNEKLFF
DNA: TGTGCCAGCAGTGTAGCGGGACACCCGTCAACTAATGAAAAACTGTTTTTT

size: -
J: TRBJ1-1
V: TRBV7-2
D: -
CDR3: CASSSEHPTGTEAFF
DNA: TGTGCCAGCAGCTCAGAACACCCGACGGGTACTGAAGCTTTCTTT

size: -
J: TRBJ2-3
V: TRBV21-1
D: -
CDR3: CASSTHKGAGGPFRTDTQYF
DNA: TGTGCCAGCAGCACACACAAGGGGGCGGGAGGGCCCTTTAGGACAGATACGCAGTATTTT

size: -
J: TRBJ2-3
V: TRBV5-1
D: TRBD2
CDR3: CASSLTSGNTDTQYF
DNA: TGCGCCAGCAGCCTGACTAGCGGGAACACAGATACGCAGTATTTT

size: once
J: TRBJ1-5
V: TRBV9
D: -
CDR3: CASSRDSYSNQPQHF
DNA: TGTGCCAGCAGCCGAGACAGTTATAGCAATCAGCCCCAGCATTTT

size: -
J: TRBJ1-5
V: TRBV28
D: TRBD1
CDR3: CASSFGTGGAVSNQPQHF
DNA: TGTGCCAGCAGTTTTGGGACAGGGGGCGCCGTGAGCAATCAGCCCCAGCATTTT

size: -
J: TRBJ2-3
V: TRBV20-1
D: -
CDR3: CSARDGLAKYF
DNA: TGCAGTGCTAGAGATGGCCTAGCGAAGTATTTT

size: -
J: TRBJ1-1
V: TRBV11-2
D: -
CDR3: CASSFLVGGRAFF
DNA: TGTGCCAGCAGCTTCTTGGTGGGGGGTAGGGCTTTCTTT

size: few
J: TRBJ2-5
V: TRBV7-9
D: -
CDR3: CASSARETQYF
DNA: TGTGCCAGCAGCGCCAGGGAGACCCAGTACTTC

size: few
J: TRBJ2-3
V: TRBV5-4
D: -
CDR3: CASSSPRESPKGDTQYF
DNA: TGTGCCAGCAGCTCTCCCCGGGAGTCCCCCAAGGGCGATACGCAGTATTTT

size: once
J: TRBJ1-2
V: TRBV11-2
D: -
CDR3: CASSPRTAFYGYTF
DNA: TGTGCCAGCAGCCCCCGGACAGCCTTCTATGGCTACACCTTC

size: -
J: TRBJ1-3
V: TRBV29-1
D: TRBD1
CDR3: CSVERSGTGRSGNTIYF
DNA: TGCAGCGTTGAAAGATCCGGGACAGGGCGCTCTGGAAACACCATATATTTT

size: -
J: TRBJ1-1
V: TRBV19
D: -
CDR3: CASTPLPSGNAEAFF
DNA: TGTGCCAGTACCCCACTTCCCTCAGGGAACGCTGAAGCTTTCTTT

size: -
J: TRBJ2-7
V: TRBV6-1
D: -
CDR3: CASSEAAGHSYEQYF
DNA: TGTGCCAGCAGTGAAGCGGCAGGCCATTCCTACGAGCAGTACTTC

size: few
J: TRBJ2-3
V: TRBV5-1
D: TRBD2
CDR3: CASSSKLAGGPTDTQYF
DNA: TGCGCCAGCAGCTCGAAGTTAGCGGGAGGGCCAACAGATACGCAGTATTTT

size: -
J: TRBJ2-7
V: TRBV5-5
D: -
CDR3: CASSLLALEYF
DNA: TGTGCCAGCAGCCTACTAGCTTTAGAATACTTC

size: -
J: TRBJ2-7
V: TRBV7-9
D: -
CDR3: CASSLRGSGAYEQYF
DNA: TGTGCCAGCAGCTTAAGGGGTAGCGGAGCCTACGAGCAGTACTTC

size: -
J: TRBJ2-1
V: TRBV7-9
D: -
CDR3: CASTSGGRFEQFF
DNA: TGTGCCAGCACCTCCGGGGGGCGTTTTGAGCAGTTCTTC

size: few
J: TRBJ2-1
V: TRBV6-1
D: -
CDR3: CASSEADSYNEQFF
DNA: TGTGCCAGCAGTGAAGCGGACAGCTACAATGAGCAGTTCTTC

size: few
J: TRBJ2-2
V: TRBV10-3
D: TRBD2
CDR3: CAGRGDFPPAGELFF
DNA: TGTGCCGGCCGGGGGGACTTCCCGCCAGCCGGGGAGCTGTTTTTT

size: -
J: TRBJ2-7
V: TRBV19
D: -
CDR3: CAGSENRDHEQYF
DNA: TGTGCCGGGTCCGAGAACAGGGACCACGAGCAGTACTTC

size: few
J: TRBJ2-1
V: TRBV19
D: TRBD2
CDR3: CASSMVSGRDEQFF
DNA: TGTGCCAGTAGTATGGTGAGCGGGAGGGATGAGCAGTTCTTC

size: -
J: TRBJ2-3
V: TRBV15
D: TRBD2
CDR3: CATREGSADTQYF
DNA: TGTGCCACCCGGGAGGGGAGTGCAGATACGCAGTATTTT

size: -
J: TRBJ2-1
V: TRBV6-5
D: TRBD2
CDR3: CASSPGLAGVGEQFF
DNA: TGTGCCAGCAGTCCTGGACTAGCGGGAGTCGGTGAGCAGTTCTTC

size: -
J: TRBJ2-1
V: TRBV10-3
D: TRBD2
CDR3: CAISERSGSYNEQFF
DNA: TGTGCCATCAGTGAAAGGAGCGGGAGTTACAATGAGCAGTTCTTC

size: -
J: TRBJ1-5
V: TRBV7-9
D: TRBD1
CDR3: CASSLGDRGNQPQHF
DNA: TGTGCCAGCAGCTTAGGTGACAGGGGTAATCAGCCCCAGCATTTT

size: -
J: TRBJ2-7
V: TRBV19
D: TRBD1
CDR3: CASSISRTGKRFEQYF
DNA: TGTGCCAGTAGTATCAGTAGGACAGGGAAGAGGTTCGAGCAGTACTTC

size: -
J: TRBJ2-7
V: TRBV19
D: -
CDR3: CASTPDRPSYEQYF
DNA: TGTGCCAGTACCCCCGACAGACCCTCCTACGAGCAGTACTTC

size: -
J: TRBJ2-1
V: TRBV28
D: TRBD2
CDR3: CASSSPAGGSYNEQFF
DNA: TGTGCCAGCAGTTCCCCCGCGGGAGGAAGTTACAATGAGCAGTTCTTC

size: -
J: TRBJ1-4
V: TRBV30
D: -
CDR3: CAWSRQGNEKLFF
DNA: TGTGCCTGGAGTCGGCAGGGAAATGAAAAACTGTTTTTT

size: -
J: TRBJ1-5
V: TRBV30
D: -
CDR3: CAWSVSGNQPQHF
DNA: TGTGCCTGGAGTGTATCGGGCAATCAGCCCCAGCATTTT

size: few
J: TRBJ1-5
V: TRBV30
D: -
CDR3: CAWGGRGSNQPQHF
DNA: TGTGCCTGGGGGGGACGGGGGAGCAATCAGCCCCAGCATTTT

size: -
J: TRBJ2-1
V: TRBV11-3
D: -
CDR3: CASSGGGSSYNEQFF
DNA: TGTGCCAGCAGCGGTGGGGGGAGCTCCTACAATGAGCAGTTCTTC

size: once
J: TRBJ1-1
V: TRBV2
D: -
CDR3: CATSPRRGNTEAFF
DNA: TGTGCCACCTCCCCCCGCAGGGGGAACACTGAAGCTTTCTTT

size: -
J: TRBJ2-7
V: TRBV30
D: -
CDR3: CAWSFPGAYEQYF
DNA: TGTGCCTGGTCCTTTCCGGGGGCCTACGAGCAGTACTTC

size: -
J: TRBJ2-4
V: TRBV27
D: TRBD1
CDR3: CASSWTGGNIQYF
DNA: TGTGCCAGCAGTTGGACAGGGGGGAACATTCAGTACTTC

size: -
J: TRBJ2-3
V: TRBV6-1
D: TRBD2
CDR3: CASSAPTSGRTFGTDTQYF
DNA: TGTGCCAGCAGTGCTCCGACTAGCGGGAGGACGTTTGGCACAGATACGCAGTATTTT

size: -
J: TRBJ2-3
V: TRBV15
D: -
CDR3: CATLEVGGSTDTQYF
DNA: TGTGCCACCCTAGAAGTGGGGGGTTCCACAGATACGCAGTATTTT